These 3 T cell receptor beta chains were all obtained from the same sample, sequenced in a study of CD8+ T cells in alopecia areata. The treatment was: oral pan-JAK inhibitor, 5-10 mg twice daily. As the sequencing template, cDNA was produced by extracting RNA and reverse transcribing it. Clones were sequenced by immunoSEQ multiplex PCR, and TCRdb holds only the in-frame ones, with some missing. The sample holds fewer than 150,000 clones, about four fifths seen once. Sequencing was performed on CD8+ T cells sorted from blood, taken at week 4, from a patient treated with tofacitinib. Receptor source: a human donor with alopecia areata.

Comments on this clone: One end of the junction varies from germline; a read error may be responsible. V gene TRBV7-9 combines with J gene TRBJ2-1; D remains unclear. Germline values: CDR1 SEHNR, CDR2 FQNEAQ (reference sequence). CDR3 length equals 13 residues. The CDR3 bases are TGTGCTAGCAGCTATAGCAAAGGCAATGAGCAGTTCTTC. This translates into CASSYSKGNEQFF. The full variable domain, its missing parts supplied by reference TRBV7-9 and TRBJ2-1, is DTGVSQNPRHKITKRGQNVTFRCDPISEHNRLYWYRQTLGQGPEFLTYFQNEAQLEKSRLLSDRFSAERPKGSFSTLEIQRTEQGDSAMYLCASSYSKGNEQFFGPGTRLTVL.

The chain joins TRBV5-6 to TRBJ2-1; 7 bases are a match to TRBD2. Looked up from germline, CDR1 is SGHDT and CDR2 is YYEEEE. V shed 3 bases and J 4 bases; nucleotides not matched to a gene: 1. The CDR3 runs to 13 residues. The CDR3 reads CASSSGGYNEQFF. The CDR3 DNA is TGTGCCAGCAGCTCCGGGGGGTACAATGAGCAGTTCTTC.

The chain combines TRBV9 with TRBJ1-6; 8 nucleotides line up with TRBD1. Germline loops: CDR1 SGDLS, CDR2 YYNGEE. V trimming: 4 bases; J trimming: 0 bases; junction bases outside the gene matches: 6. The CDR3 runs to 17 residues. CDR3 sequence: CASSPRDRTSYNSPLHF. The DNA of the CDR3 is TGTGCCAGCAGCCCCCGGGACAGGACCTCCTATAATTCACCCCTCCACTTT.